Listed here are 7 T cell receptor beta chains from one sample, sequenced in a study of lymphopenia after photon versus proton radiotherapy (dated by TCRdb to the late 2010s). The method was the immunoSEQ multiplex PCR assay. Held by TCRdb, this immuneACCESS table contains in-frame sequences only and omits some clones. Under half of the omission traces to an unresolved V gene where checked; the cause of the rest is unknown. The sample records 23,000 or so clones, roughly 87% of which are singletons. Clones ranked in the top ten supply less than 20% of the sample. Sequencing was performed on peripheral blood, taken from a patient treated with photon-based radiotherapy. The receptor set was obtained from a man aged 50 to 59 with gastric cancer.

This clone has a single count. The CDR3 DNA reads TGCGCCAGCAGCGCCGACCCCGGGACAGGGTCTCGCGAGCAGTACGTC. Its protein product is CASSADPGTGSREQYV. The rearrangement joins TRBV5-1 to TRBJ2-7, with 9 nucleotides matching TRBD1. This CDR3 is built from 16 residues. Unmatched junction bases numbered 14, after V lost 4 bases and J lost 6 bases. Germline-derived CDR1 and CDR2 are SGHRS and YFSETQ.

This clone was found a few times. The chain links TRBV11-2 to TRBJ1-6; D not resolved. This CDR3 has 13 amino acids. Germline CDR1 SGHAT, CDR2 FQNNGV. The V and J ends lost 1 base and 12 bases respectively, with 10 bases between them. The CDR3 region has the DNA TGTGCCAGCAGCTTAGGGACTCTTGGACCCCTCCACTTT. Translating it yields CASSLGTLGPLHF.

On this clone: Other DNA sequences of this sample code for an identical CDR3. The J gene is TRBJ1-5, the V gene TRBV6-5; the D gene is possibly TRBD1 (5 bases). The CDR3 is 15 amino acids. The V end was cut by 5 bases, the J end by 6 bases, with 17 bases between. Germline CDR1 MNHEY, CDR2 SVGAGI. In DNA form, the CDR3 reads TGTGCCAGCAGTCTTTCTTCAGGGATGAGTCAGCCCCAGCATTTT. It yields the protein CASSLSSGMSQPQHF.

The chain carries TRBV19 and TRBJ2-7; a weak D match, TRBD1 (6 bases). The V end was cut by 1 base, the J end by 2 bases, with 9 bases between. The V gene's germline CDR1 is LNHDA and CDR2 SQIVND (reference sequence). The CDR3 loop spans 14 amino acids. CDR3 nucleotides: TGTGCCAGTAGTATAGCAGGGGCCGCCTACGAGCAGTACTTC. Translating gives CASSIAGAAYEQYF. Supplemented by reference TRBV19 and TRBJ2-7, the full variable domain reads DGGITQSPKYLFRKEGQNVTLSCEQNLNHDAMYWYRQDPGQGLRLIYYSQIVNDFQKGDIAEGYSVSREKKESFPLTVTSAQKNPTAFYLCASSIAGAAYEQYFGPGTRLTVT.

The chain is built from TRBV9 and TRBJ2-7; D unresolved. Germline CDR1 and CDR2: SGDLS and YYNGEE. The CDR3 covers 14 residues. The V and J ends lost 3 bases and 3 bases respectively, with 13 bases between them. The CDR3 here is CASSARLTSYEQYV. Written as DNA, the CDR3 is TGTGCCAGCAGCGCTCGGCTGACAAGCTACGAGCAGTACGTC.

In this sample, this clone turned up once. This rearrangement joins TRBV5-5 to TRBJ2-7, with D perhaps assigned TRBD1 or TRBD2 (9 bases each). The germline V gene has CDR1 SGHKS and CDR2 YYEKEE (reference sequence). Trimming took 4 bases from V and 4 from J, leaving 30 bases between them. The length of the CDR3 is 19 residues. The CDR3 DNA is TGTGCCAGCAGCCGAGCCGGGACAGGGATTAGCGGGGGAAGGTACGAGCAGTACTTC. It encodes CASSRAGTGISGGRYEQYF.

The chain combines TRBV25-1 with TRBJ2-3, with no clear D. The CDR3 runs to 14 residues. Germline CDR1 reads MGHDK; CDR2 reads SYGVNS. The V end was cut by 8 bases, the J end by 2 bases, with 14 bases between. The CDR3 DNA follows: TGTGCCAGCTCGGAAATTACCCTCACAGATACGCAGTATTTT. Its protein product is CASSEITLTDTQYF. Full variable domain (outside the CDR3, taken from reference TRBV25-1 and TRBJ2-3): EADIYQTPRYLVIGTGKKITLECSQTMGHDKMYWYQQDPGMELHLIHYSYGVNSTEKGDLSSESTVSRIRTEHFPLTLESARPSHTSQYLCASSEITLTDTQYFGPGTRLTVL.